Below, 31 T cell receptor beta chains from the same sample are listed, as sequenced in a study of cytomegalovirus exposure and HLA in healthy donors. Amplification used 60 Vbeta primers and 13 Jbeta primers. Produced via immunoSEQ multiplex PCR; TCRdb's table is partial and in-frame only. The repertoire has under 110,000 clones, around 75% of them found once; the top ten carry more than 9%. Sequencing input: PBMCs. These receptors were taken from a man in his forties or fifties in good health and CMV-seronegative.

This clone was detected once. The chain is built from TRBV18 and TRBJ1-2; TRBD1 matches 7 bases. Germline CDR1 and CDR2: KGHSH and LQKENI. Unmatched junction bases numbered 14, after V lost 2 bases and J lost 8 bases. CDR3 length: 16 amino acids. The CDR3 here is CASSPDQTGPTKGYTF. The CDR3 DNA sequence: TGTGCCAGCTCACCAGATCAGACAGGGCCGACGAAGGGCTACACCTTC.

The CDR3 DNA reads as TGTGCCAGCAGTCGTAACAGGGACGGTGGCACTGAAGCTTTCTTT. This codes for CASSRNRDGGTEAFF. The V and J genes are TRBV2 and TRBJ1-1; D is perhaps TRBD1 (6 bases). Germline values: CDR1 SNHLY, CDR2 FYNNEI. This CDR3 has 15 amino acids. V lost 5 bases and J lost 4, with 17 bases in between.

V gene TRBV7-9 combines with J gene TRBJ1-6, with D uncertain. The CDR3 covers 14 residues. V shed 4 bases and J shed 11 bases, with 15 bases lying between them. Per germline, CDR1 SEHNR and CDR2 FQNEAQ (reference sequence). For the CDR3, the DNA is TGTGCCAGCAGCTCCGGGATCTTGGGGACACCCCTCCACTTT. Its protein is CASSSGILGTPLHF.

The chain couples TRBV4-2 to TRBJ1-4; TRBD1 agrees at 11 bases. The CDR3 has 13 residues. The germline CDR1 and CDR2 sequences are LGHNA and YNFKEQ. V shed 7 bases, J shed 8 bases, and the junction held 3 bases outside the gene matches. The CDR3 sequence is CASTDRGREKLFF. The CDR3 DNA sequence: TGTGCCAGCACGGACAGGGGGCGAGAAAAACTGTTTTTT.

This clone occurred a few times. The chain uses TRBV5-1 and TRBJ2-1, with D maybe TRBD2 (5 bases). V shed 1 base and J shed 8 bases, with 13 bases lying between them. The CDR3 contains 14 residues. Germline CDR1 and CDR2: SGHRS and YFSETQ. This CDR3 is CASSLQVSVHEQFF. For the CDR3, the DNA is TGCGCCAGCAGCTTGCAGGTTAGCGTCCATGAGCAGTTCTTC.

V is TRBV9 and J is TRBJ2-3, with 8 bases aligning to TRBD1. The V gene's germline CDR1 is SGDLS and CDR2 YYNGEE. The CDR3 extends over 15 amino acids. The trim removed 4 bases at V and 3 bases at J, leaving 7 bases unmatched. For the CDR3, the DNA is TGTGCCAGCAGCATAACAGGGGGAGGAACAGATACGCAGTATTTT. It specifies CASSITGGGTDTQYF.

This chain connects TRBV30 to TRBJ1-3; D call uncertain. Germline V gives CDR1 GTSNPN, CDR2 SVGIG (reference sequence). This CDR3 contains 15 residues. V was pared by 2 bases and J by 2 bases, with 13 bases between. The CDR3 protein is CAWSYDSGTGNTIYF. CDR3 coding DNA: TGTGCCTGGAGTTACGACTCTGGCACTGGAAACACCATATATTTT.

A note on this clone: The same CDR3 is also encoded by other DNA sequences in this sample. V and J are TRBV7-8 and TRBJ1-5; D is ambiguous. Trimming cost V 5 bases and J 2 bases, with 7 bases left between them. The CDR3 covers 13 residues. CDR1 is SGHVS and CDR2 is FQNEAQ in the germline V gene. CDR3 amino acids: CASSLQGNQPQHF. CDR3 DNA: TGTGCCAGCAGCCTTCAGGGCAATCAGCCCCAGCATTTT.

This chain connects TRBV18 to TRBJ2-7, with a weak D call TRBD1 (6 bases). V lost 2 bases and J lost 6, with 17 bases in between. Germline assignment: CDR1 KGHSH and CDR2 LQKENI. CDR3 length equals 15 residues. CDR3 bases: TGTGCCAGCTCACCAGGGCGGCAGGGGCGCGGCGAGCAGTACTTC. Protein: CASSPGRQGRGEQYF.

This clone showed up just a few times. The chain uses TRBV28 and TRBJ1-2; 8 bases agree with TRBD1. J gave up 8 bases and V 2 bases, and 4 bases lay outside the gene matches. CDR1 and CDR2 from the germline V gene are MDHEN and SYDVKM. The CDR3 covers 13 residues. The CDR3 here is CASSLITGGGYTF. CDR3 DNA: TGTGCCAGCAGTTTAATCACAGGGGGAGGCTACACCTTC.

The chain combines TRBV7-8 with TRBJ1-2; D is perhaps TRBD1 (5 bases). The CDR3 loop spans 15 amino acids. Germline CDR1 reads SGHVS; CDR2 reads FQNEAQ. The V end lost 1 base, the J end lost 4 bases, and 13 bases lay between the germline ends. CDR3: CASSLGSGRSYGYTF. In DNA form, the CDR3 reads TGTGCCAGCAGCTTAGGATCAGGGCGAAGCTATGGCTACACCTTC.

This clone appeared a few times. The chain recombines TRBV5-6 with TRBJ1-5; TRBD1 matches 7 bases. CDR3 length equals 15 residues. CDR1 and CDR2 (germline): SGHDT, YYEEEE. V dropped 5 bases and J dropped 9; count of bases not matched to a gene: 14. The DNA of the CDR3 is TGTGCCAGCAGTCCTTGGTGGGACCGGACAGGGCCCCAGCATTTT. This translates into CASSPWWDRTGPQHF. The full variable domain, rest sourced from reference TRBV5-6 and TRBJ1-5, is DAGVTQSPTHLIKTRGQQVTLRCSPKSGHDTVSWYQQALGQGPQFIFQYYEEEERQRGNFPDRFSGHQFPNYSSELNVNALLLGDSALYLCASSPWWDRTGPQHFGDGTRLSIL.

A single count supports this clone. CDR3 loop: CASSIRDRSATTQYF. The CDR3 DNA is TGTGCCAGCAGTATCCGGGACAGATCCGCTACGACGCAGTACTTC. V gene TRBV27 combines with J gene TRBJ2-7, with 7 positions matching TRBD1. With V trimmed by 5 bases and J by 9 bases, 16 bases remained unmatched. The germline CDR1 and CDR2 sequences are MNHEY and SMNVEV (reference sequence). CDR3 length: 15 residues.

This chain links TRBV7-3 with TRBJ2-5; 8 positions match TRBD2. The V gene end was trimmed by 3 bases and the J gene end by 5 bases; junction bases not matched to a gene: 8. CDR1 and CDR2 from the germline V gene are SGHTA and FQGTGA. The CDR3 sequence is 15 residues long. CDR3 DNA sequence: TGTGCCAGCAGCTTGCAAGCGGGGGAGAGGGAGACCCAGTACTTC. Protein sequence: CASSLQAGERETQYF.

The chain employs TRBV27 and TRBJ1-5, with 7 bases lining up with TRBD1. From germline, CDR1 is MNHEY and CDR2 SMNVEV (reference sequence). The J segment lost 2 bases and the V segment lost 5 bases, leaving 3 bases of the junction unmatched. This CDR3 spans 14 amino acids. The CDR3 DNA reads TGTGCCAGCAGTCGGGACAGCGGCAATCAGCCCCAGCATTTT. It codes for CASSRDSGNQPQHF.

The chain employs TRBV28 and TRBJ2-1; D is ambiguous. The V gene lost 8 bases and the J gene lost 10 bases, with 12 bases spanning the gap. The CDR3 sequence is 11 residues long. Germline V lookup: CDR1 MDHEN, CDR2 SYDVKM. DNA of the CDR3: TGTGCCAGCGGTTGGTTCCGGGAGCAGTTCTTC. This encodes CASGWFREQFF.

The CDR3 bases are TGCAGCGTTAAGCGACAAGAGACCCAGTACTTC. Amino acid sequence: CSVKRQETQYF. The chain uses TRBV29-1 and TRBJ2-5; D ambiguous. This CDR3 is built from 11 residues. V was shortened by 5 bases and J by 2 bases, with 6 bases between the two germline ends. In germline, CDR1 is SQVTM, CDR2 ANQGSEA. Together with reference TRBV29-1 and TRBJ2-5, the CDR3 gives the full variable domain: SAVISQKPSRDICQRGTSLTIQCQVDSQVTMMFWYRQQPGQSLTLIATANQGSEATYESGFVIDKFPISRPNLTFSTLTVSNMSPEDSSIYLCSVKRQETQYFGPGTRLLVL.

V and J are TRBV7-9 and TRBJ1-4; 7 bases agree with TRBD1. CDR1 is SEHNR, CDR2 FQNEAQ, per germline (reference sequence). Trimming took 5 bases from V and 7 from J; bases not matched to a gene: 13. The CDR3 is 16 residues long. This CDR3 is CASSRLSGGRGEKLFF. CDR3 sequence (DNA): TGTGCCAGCAGCCGATTATCAGGGGGACGGGGTGAAAAACTGTTTTTT.

As DNA, the CDR3 is TGTGCCTGGAGTAAACCGGGACTACCGAGCGGCTATGGCTACACCTTC. Translated: CAWSKPGLPSGYGYTF. The chain joins TRBV30 to TRBJ1-2; weak D call: TRBD1 (5 bases). Germline CDR1 and CDR2: GTSNPN and SVGIG (reference sequence). V lost 2 bases to trimming and J lost 4 bases, with 20 bases between them. This CDR3 has 16 amino acids.

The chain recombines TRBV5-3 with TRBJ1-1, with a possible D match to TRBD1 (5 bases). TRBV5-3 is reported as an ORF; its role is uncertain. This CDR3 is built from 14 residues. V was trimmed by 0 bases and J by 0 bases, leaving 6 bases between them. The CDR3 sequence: CARSLDRMNTEAFF. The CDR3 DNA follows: TGTGCCAGAAGCTTGGACAGGATGAACACTGAAGCTTTCTTT.

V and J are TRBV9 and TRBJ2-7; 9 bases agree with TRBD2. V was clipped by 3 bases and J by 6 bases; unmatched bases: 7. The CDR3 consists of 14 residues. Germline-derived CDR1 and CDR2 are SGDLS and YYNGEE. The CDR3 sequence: CASSASGNNPEQYF. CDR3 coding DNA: TGTGCCAGCAGCGCTAGCGGGAATAATCCCGAGCAGTACTTC.

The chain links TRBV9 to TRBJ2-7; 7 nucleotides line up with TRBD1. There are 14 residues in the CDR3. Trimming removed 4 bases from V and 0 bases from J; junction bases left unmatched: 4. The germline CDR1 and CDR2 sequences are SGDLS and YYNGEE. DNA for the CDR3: TGTGCCAGCAGCCTCCGGGACAGCTCCTACGAGCAGTACTTC. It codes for CASSLRDSSYEQYF.

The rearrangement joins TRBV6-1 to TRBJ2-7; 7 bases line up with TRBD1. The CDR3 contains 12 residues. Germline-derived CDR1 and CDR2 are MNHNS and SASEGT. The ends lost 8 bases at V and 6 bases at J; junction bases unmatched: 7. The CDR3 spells CASGDSVIEQYF. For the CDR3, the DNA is TGTGCCAGCGGGGACAGTGTGATCGAGCAGTACTTC.

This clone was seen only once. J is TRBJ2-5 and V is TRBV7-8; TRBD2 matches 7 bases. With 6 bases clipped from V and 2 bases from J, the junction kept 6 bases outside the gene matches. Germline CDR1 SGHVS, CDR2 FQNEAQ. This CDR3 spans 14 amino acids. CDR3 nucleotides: TGTGCCAGCAGGGGAGGGACTCTACAAGAGACCCAGTACTTC. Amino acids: CASRGGTLQETQYF. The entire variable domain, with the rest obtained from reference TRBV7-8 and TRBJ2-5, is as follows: GAGVSQSPRYKVAKRGQDVALRCDPISGHVSLFWYQQALGQGPEFLTYFQNEAQLDKSGLPSDRFFAERPEGSVSTLKIQRTQQEDSAVYLCASRGGTLQETQYFGPGTRLLVL.

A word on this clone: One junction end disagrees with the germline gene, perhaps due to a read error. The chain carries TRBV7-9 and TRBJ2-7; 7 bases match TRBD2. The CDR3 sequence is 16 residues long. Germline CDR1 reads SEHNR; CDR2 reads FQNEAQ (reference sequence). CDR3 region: CSSSQTSEYRTYEQYF. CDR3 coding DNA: TGTTCCAGCAGCCAAACTAGCGAGTATAGGACCTACGAGCAGTACTTC.

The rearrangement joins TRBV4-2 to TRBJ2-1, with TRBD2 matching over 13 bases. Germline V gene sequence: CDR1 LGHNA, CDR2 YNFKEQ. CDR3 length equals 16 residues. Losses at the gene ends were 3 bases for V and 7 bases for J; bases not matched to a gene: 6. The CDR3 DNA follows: TGTGCCAGCAGCCAGAAACTAGCGGGAGGGGGGAATGAGCAGTTCTTC. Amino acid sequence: CASSQKLAGGGNEQFF.

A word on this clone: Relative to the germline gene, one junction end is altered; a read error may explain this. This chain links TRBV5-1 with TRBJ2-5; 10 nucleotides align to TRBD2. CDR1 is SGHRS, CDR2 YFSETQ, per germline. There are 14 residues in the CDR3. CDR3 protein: CASSWGTSEEIQYF. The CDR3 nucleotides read TGCGCCAGCAGCTGGGGGACTAGCGAGGAGATCCAGTACTTC.

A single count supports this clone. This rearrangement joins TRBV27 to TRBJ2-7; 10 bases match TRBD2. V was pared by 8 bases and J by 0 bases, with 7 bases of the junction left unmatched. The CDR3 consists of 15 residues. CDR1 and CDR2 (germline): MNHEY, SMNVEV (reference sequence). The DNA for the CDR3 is TGTGCCAGCTCCCCTCTAGCGGGGGCCTCCTACGAGCAGTACTTC. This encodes CASSPLAGASYEQYF.

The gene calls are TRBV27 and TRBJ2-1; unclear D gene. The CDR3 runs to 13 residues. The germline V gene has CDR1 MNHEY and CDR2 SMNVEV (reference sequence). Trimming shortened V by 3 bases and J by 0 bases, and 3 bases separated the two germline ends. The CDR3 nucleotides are TGTGCCAGCAGTTTGAGCTCCTACAATGAGCAGTTCTTC. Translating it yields CASSLSSYNEQFF.

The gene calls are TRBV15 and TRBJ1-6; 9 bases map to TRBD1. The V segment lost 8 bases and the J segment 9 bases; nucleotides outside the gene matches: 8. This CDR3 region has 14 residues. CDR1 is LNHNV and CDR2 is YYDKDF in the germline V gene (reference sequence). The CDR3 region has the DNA TGTGCCACCCAAAGGGGACAGGGTGGTTCACCCCTCCACTTT. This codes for CATQRGQGGSPLHF.

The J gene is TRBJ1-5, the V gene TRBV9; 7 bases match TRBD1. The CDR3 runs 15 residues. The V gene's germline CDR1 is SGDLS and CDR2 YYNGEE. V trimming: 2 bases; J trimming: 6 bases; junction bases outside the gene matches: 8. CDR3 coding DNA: TGTGCCAGCAGCGTTACAGGGGAGTACGGTCAGCCCCAGCATTTT. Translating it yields CASSVTGEYGQPQHF.